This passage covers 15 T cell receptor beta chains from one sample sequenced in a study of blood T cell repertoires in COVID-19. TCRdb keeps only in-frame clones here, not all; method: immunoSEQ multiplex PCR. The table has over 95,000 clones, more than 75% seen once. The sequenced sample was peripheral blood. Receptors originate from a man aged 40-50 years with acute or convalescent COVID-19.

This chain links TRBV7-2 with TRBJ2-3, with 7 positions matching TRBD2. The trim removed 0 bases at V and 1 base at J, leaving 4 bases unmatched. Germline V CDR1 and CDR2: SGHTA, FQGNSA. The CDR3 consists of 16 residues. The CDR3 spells CASSLAGGGGTDTQYF. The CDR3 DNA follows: TGTGCCAGCAGCTTAGCTGGCGGGGGAGGCACAGATACGCAGTATTTT. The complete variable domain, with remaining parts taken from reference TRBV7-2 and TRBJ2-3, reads GAGVSQSPSNKVTEKGKDVELRCDPISGHTALYWYRQSLGQGLEFLIYFQGNSAPDKSGLPSDRFSAERTGGSVSTLTIQRTQQEDSAVYLCASSLAGGGGTDTQYFGPGTRLTVL.

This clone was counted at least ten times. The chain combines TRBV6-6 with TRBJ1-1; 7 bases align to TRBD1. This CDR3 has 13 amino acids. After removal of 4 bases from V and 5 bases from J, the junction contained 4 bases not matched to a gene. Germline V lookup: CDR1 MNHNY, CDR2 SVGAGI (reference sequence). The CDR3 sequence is CASSLNRGTEAFF. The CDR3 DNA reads TGTGCCAGCAGTTTGAACAGGGGAACTGAAGCTTTCTTT.

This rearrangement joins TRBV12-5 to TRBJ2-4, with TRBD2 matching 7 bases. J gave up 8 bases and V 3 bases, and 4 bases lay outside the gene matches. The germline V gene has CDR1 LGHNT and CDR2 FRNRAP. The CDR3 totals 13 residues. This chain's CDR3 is CASGFSGEDIQYF. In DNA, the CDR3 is TGTGCTAGTGGTTTCAGCGGGGAGGACATTCAGTACTTC.

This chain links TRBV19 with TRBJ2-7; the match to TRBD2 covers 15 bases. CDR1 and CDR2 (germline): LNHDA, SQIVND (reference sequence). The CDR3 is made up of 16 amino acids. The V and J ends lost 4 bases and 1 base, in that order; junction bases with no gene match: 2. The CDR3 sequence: CASSTGLAGGSYEQYF. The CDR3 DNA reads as TGTGCCAGTAGTACGGGACTAGCGGGGGGTTCCTACGAGCAGTACTTC.

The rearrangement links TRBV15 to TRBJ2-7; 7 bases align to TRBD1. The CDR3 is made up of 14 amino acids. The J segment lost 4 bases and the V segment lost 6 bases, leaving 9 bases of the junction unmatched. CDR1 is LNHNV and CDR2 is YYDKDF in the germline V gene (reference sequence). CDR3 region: CATSRVRGPYEQYF. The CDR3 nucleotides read TGTGCCACCAGTAGGGTGAGGGGGCCGTACGAGCAGTACTTC.

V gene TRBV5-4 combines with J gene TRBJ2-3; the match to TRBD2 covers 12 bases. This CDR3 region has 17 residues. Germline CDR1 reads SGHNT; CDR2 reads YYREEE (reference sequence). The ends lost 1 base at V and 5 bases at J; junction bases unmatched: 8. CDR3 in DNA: TGTGCCAGCAGCTTGTTCGGCCTAGCGGGGGGGCAAGATACGCAGTATTTT. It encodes CASSLFGLAGGQDTQYF.

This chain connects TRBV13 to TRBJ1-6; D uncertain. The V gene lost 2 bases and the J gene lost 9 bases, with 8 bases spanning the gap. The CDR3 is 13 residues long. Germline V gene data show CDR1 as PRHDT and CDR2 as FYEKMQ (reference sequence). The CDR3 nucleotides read TGTGCCAGCAGCTTATACGCGGGTTCACCCCTCCACTTT. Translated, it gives CASSLYAGSPLHF.

The CDR3 DNA sequence: TGTGCCAGCAAGCTTTCTAATGAAAAACTGTTTTTT. This codes for CASKLSNEKLFF. The rearrangement joins TRBV6-6 to TRBJ1-4; D is undetermined. The CDR3 is 12 residues long. CDR1 and CDR2 (germline): MNHNY, SVGAGI (reference sequence). The V end lost 7 bases, the J end lost 3 bases, and 6 bases lay between the germline ends.

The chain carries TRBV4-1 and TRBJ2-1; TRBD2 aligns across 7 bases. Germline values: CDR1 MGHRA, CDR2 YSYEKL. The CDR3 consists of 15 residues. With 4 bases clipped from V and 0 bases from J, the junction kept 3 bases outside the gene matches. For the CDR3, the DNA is TGCGCCAGCAGCCCAGCGGGACCCTCCTACAATGAGCAGTTCTTC. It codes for CASSPAGPSYNEQFF.

DNA of the CDR3: TGTGCCAGCAGTCCTACAGAGTATGGCGGGGAGCTGTTTTTT. Translating gives CASSPTEYGGELFF. The chain has TRBV7-9 and TRBJ2-2; D gene ambiguous. There are 14 residues in the CDR3. The V gene lost 6 bases and the J gene lost 7 bases, with 15 bases spanning the gap. Germline-derived CDR1 and CDR2 are SEHNR and FQNEAQ (reference sequence).

Written as DNA, the CDR3 is TGTGCCAGTAGTATGCCTAGCGGGGGGTCTTATAGCACAGATACGCAGTATTTT. It yields the protein CASSMPSGGSYSTDTQYF. The chain carries TRBV19 and TRBJ2-3; TRBD2 matches 11 bases. V was pared by 3 bases and J by 0 bases, with 8 bases of the junction left unmatched. Germline V CDR1 and CDR2: LNHDA, SQIVND (reference sequence). CDR3 length equals 18 residues.

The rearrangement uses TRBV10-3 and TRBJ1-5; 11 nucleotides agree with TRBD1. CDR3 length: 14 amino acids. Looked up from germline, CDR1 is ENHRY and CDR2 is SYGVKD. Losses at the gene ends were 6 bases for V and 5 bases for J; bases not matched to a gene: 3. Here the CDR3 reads CAIRGTGGDQPQHF. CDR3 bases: TGTGCCATCAGGGGGACAGGGGGGGATCAGCCCCAGCATTTT.

The CDR3 sequence is CASSPGPSTDTQYF. CDR3 DNA sequence: TGTGCCAGCAGCCCAGGGCCGTCCACAGATACGCAGTATTTT. V gene TRBV7-3 combines with J gene TRBJ2-3; D may be TRBD1 (5 bases). The V and J ends lost 5 bases and 2 bases respectively, with 11 bases between them. CDR1 is SGHTA and CDR2 is FQGTGA in the germline V gene. This CDR3 region has 14 residues. Full variable domain (missing parts from reference TRBV7-3 and TRBJ2-3): GAGVSQTPSNKVTEKGKYVELRCDPISGHTALYWYRQSLGQGPEFLIYFQGTGAADDSGLPNDRFFAVRPEGSVSTLKIQRTERGDSAVYLCASSPGPSTDTQYFGPGTRLTVL.

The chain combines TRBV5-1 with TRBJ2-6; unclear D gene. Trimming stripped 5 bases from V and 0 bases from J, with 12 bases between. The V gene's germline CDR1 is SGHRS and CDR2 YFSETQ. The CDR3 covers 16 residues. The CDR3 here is CASRSTASSGANVLTF. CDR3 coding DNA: TGCGCCAGCAGATCTACAGCAAGCTCTGGGGCCAACGTCCTGACTTTC.

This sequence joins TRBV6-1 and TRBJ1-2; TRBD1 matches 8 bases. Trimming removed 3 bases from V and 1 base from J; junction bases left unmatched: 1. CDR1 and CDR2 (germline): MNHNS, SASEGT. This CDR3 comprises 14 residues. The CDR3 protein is CASSDTGGNYGYTF. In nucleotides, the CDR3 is TGTGCCAGCAGTGATACAGGGGGTAACTATGGCTACACCTTC.